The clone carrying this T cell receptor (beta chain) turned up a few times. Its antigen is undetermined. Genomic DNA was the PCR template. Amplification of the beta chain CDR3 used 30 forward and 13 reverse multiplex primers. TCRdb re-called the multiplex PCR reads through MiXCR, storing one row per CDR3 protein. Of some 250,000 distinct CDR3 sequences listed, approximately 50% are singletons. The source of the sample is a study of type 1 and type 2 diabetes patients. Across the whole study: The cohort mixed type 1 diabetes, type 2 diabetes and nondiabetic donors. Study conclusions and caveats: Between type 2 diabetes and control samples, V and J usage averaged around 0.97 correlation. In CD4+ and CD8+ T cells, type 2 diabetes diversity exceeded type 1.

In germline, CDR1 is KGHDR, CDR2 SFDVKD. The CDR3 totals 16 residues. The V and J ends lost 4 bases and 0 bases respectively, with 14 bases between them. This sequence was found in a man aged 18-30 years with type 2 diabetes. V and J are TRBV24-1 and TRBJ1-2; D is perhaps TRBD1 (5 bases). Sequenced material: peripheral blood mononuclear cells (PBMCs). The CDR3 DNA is TGTGCCACCAGTGAGGGAGGGGCGGAAGCTAACTATGGCTACACCTTC. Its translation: CATSEGGAEANYGYTF.